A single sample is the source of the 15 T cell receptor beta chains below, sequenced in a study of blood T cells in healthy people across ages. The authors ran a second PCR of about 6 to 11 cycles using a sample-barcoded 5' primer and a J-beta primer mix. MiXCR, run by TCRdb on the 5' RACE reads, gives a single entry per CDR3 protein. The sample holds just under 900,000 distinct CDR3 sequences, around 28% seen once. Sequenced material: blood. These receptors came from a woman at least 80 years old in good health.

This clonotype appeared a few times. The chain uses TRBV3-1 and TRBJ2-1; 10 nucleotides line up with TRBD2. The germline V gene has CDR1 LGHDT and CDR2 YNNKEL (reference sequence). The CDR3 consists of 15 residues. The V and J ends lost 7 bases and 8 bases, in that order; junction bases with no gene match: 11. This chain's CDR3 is CASNTTSSGGDEQFF. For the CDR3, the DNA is TGTGCCAGCAACACCACGTCTAGCGGGGGCGATGAGCAGTTCTTC.

The CDR3, as DNA: TGTGCCAGCAGCTTAGATACGGGGGGGCATGCCAAAAACATTCAGTACTTC. Translated: CASSLDTGGHAKNIQYF. The rearrangement joins TRBV7-2 to TRBJ2-4; 8 nucleotides match TRBD2. V shed 1 base, J shed 1 base, and the junction held 6 bases outside the gene matches. CDR3 length equals 17 residues. Germline V gene lookup returns CDR1 SGHTA and CDR2 FQGNSA.

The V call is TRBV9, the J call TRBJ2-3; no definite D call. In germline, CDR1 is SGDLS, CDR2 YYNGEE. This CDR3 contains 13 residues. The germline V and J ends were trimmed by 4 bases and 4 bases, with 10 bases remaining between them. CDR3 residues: CASSTTAADTQYF. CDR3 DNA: TGTGCCAGCAGCACCACAGCCGCAGATACGCAGTATTTT.

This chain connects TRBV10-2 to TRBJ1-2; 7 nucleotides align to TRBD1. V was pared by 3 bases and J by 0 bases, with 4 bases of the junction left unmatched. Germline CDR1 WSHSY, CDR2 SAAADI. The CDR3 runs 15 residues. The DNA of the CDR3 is TGCGCCAGCAGTGATCCGACAGGGACTAACTATGGCTACACCTTC. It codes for CASSDPTGTNYGYTF.

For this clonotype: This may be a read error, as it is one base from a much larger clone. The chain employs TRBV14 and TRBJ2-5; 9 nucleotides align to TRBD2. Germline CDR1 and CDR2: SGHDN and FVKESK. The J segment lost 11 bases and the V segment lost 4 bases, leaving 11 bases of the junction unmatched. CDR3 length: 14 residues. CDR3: CASSPLAGYNEQYF. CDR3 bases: TGTGCCAGCAGCCCCCTAGCGGGGTACAATGAGCAGTACTTC.

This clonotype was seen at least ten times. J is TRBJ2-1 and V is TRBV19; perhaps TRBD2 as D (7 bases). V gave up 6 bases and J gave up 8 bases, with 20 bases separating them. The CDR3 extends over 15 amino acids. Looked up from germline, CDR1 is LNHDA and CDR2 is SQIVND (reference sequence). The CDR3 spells CASSPSLGGAYEQFF. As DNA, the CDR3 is TGTGCCAGTAGCCCCTCTCTTGGGGGGGCCTATGAGCAGTTCTTC.

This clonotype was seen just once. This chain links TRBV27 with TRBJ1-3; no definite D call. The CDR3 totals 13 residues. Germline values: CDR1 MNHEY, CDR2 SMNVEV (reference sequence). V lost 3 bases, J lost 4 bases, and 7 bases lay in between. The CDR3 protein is CASSLTGGNTIYF. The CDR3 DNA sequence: TGTGCCAGCAGTTTGACCGGGGGAAACACCATATATTTT.

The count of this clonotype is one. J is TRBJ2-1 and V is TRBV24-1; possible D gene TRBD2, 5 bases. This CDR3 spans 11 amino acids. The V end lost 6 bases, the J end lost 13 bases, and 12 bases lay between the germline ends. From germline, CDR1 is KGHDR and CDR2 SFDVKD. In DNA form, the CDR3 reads TGTGCCACCAGTCTGGACGGAGGACAGTTCTTC. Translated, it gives CATSLDGGQFF.

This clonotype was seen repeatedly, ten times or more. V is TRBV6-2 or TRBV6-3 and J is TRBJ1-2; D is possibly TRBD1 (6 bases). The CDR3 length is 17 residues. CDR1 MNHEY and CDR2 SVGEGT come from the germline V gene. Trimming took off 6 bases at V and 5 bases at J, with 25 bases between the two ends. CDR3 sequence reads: CASRRPGHGGPNYGYTF. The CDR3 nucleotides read TGTGCCAGCAGGCGCCCGGGACACGGAGGGCCAAATTATGGCTACACCTTC.

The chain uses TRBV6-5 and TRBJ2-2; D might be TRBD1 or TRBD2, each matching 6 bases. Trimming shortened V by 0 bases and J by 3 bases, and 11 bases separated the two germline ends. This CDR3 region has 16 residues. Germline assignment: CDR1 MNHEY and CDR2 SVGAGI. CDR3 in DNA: TGTGCCAGCAGTTACTCGGGGGGCTCGGACACCGGGGAGCTGTTTTTT. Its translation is CASSYSGGSDTGELFF.

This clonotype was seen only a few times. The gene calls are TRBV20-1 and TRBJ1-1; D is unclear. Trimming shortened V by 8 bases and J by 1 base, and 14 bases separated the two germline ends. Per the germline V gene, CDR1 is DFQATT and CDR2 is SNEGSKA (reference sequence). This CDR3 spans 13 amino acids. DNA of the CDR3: TGCAGTTCACGGCCCACAGAGAACACTGAAGCTTTCTTT. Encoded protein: CSSRPTENTEAFF.

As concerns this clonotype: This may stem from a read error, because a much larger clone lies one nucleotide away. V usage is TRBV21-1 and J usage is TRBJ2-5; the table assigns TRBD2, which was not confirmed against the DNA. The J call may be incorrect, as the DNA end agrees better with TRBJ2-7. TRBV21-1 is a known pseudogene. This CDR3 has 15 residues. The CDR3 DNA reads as TGTGCCAGCAACCGCGAGGGCCTCACAGGTCCCGAGCAGTACTTC. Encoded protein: CASNREGLTGPEQYF.

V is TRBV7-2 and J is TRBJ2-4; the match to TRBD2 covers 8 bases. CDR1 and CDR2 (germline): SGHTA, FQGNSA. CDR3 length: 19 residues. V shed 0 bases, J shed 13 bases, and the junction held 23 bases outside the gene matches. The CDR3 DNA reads TGTGCCAGCAGCTTAGCATGGGCGGGAGGTCGTATGGGCTACAATGAGCAGTACTTC. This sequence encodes CASSLAWAGGRMGYNEQYF. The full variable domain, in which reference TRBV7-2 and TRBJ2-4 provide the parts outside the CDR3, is GAGVSQSPSNKVTEKGKDVELRCDPISGHTALYWYRQSLGQGLEFLIYFQGNSAPDKSGLPSDRFSAERTGGSVSTLTIQRTQQEDSAVYLCASSLAWAGGRMGYNEQYFGAGTRLSVL.

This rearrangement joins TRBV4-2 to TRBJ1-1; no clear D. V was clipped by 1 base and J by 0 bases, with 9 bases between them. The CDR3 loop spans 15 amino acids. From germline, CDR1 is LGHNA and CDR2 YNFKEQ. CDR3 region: CASSQGAEMNTEAFF. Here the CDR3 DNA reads TGTGCCAGCAGCCAAGGGGCAGAGATGAACACTGAAGCTTTCTTT.

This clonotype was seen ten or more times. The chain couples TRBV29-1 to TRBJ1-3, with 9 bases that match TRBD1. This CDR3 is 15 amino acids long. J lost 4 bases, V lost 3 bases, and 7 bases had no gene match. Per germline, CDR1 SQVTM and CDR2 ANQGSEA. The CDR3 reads CSVDDRGSFGNTIYF. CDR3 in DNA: TGCAGCGTTGATGACAGGGGGTCGTTCGGAAACACCATATATTTT.